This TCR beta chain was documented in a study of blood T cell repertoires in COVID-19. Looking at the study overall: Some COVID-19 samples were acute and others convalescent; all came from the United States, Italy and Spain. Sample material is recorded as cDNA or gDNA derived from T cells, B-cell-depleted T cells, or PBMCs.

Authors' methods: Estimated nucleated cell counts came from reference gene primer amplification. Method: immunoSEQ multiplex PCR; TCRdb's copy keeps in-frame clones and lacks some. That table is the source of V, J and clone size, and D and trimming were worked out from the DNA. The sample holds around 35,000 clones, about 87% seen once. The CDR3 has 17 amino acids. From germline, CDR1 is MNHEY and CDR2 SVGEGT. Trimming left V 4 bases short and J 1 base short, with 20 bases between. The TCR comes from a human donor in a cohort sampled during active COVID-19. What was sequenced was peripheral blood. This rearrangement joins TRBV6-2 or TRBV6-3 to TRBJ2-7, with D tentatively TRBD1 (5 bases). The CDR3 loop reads CASSFPNTGPMSYEQYF. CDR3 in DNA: TGTGCCAGCAGTTTCCCCAACACAGGACCAATGTCCTACGAGCAGTACTTC.